This TCR beta chain was identified in a study of human T cells and chemical hapten exposure. Whole-study context: Patients additionally received therapeutic doses of diphenylcyclopropenone on the scalp once a week, and this continued throughout the approximately 23-week study. Broader study findings: It was expanded TCRs that formed significantly more large CDR3 similarity clusters than controls did.

V dropped 1 base and J dropped 0 bases, with 16 bases sitting between them. The CDR3 totals 17 residues. The germline gives CDR1 DFQATT, CDR2 SNEGSKA (reference sequence). Time point here: patch test 2, 6 weeks after DPC sensitization. Treatment denoted: therapeutic diphenylcyclopropenone sensitization with weekly scalp DPC. MiXCR, applied by TCRdb to the RACE reads, yields one record per CDR3 protein. Among roughly 69,000 distinct CDR3 sequences, around a tenth were seen once, and the ten largest hold 6.8%. This clonotype was counted many times. Antigen: not known. This clonotype was obtained from a woman between 45 and 60 years old with alopecia areata. Some clones in this sample may be carry-over from other donors' samples. J is TRBJ2-4 and V is TRBV20-1, with unresolved D. The material was whole blood, obtained in connection with sensitization to the hapten diphenylcyclopropenone (DPC). The CDR3 region is CSARVERLGLAKNIQYF. CDR3 nucleotides: TGCAGTGCTAGAGTGGAAAGGTTGGGTCTAGCCAAAAACATTCAGTACTTC.